The source of this TCR beta chain is a study of blood T cells in healthy people across ages. Study-wide points: When set beside aged donors, long-lived donors presented more naive CD4+ cells and higher diversity.

In regard to this clonotype: Its specificity is not known.

The V and J ends lost 2 bases and 7 bases respectively, with 14 bases between them. The germline CDR1 and CDR2 sequences are DFQATT and SNEGSKA (reference sequence). This CDR3 is 13 amino acids long. Each donor supplied about 9.6 milliliters of peripheral blood. Samples each yielded at least 5.5 micrograms of total RNA. A sample-barcoded 5' primer and a J-beta primer mix were used in a second PCR of roughly 7 to 11 cycles. TCRdb re-called the 5' RACE reads through MiXCR, storing one row per CDR3 protein. The table lists about 730,000 distinct CDR3 sequences, roughly 47% of them singletons. The rearrangement joins TRBV20-1 to TRBJ2-5, with D possibly matching TRBD2 (6 bases). The clonotype was recovered from a woman aged 60 to 75 in good health. Sequenced input: blood. In DNA form, the CDR3 reads TGCAGTGCTAGAATGGAGGGAGTGGGGACCCAGTACTTC. Amino acid sequence: CSARMEGVGTQYF.